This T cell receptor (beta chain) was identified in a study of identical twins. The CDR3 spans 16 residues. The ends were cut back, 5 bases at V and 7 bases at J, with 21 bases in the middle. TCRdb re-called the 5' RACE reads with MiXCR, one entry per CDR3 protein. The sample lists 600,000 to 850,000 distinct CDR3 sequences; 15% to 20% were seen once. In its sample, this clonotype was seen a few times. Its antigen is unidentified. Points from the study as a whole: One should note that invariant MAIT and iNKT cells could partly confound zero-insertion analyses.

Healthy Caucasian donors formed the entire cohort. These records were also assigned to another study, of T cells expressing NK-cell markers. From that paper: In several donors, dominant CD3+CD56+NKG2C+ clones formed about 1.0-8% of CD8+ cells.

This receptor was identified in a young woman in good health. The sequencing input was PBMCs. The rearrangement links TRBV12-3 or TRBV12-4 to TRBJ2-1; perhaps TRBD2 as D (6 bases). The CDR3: CASSIPGLPRLNEQFF. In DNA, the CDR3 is TGTGCCAGCAGTATCCCGGGACTCCCCAGGTTGAATGAGCAGTTCTTC.